Described below is a single TCR beta chain sequence and its context. The antigen is undetermined. The CDR3 is made up of 11 amino acids. Trimming at V came to 6 bases and at J to 6 bases, leaving 2 bases not matched to a gene. In germline, CDR1 is DFQATT, CDR2 SNEGSKA (reference sequence). Use of 60 Vbeta and 13 Jbeta primers characterized the PCR. Repertoires were generated with immunoSEQ multiplex PCR, while TCRdb's copy carries only in-frame clones and drops some. The sample lists more than 250,000 clones; roughly 90% were seen once. The data stem from a study of cytomegalovirus exposure and HLA in healthy donors. Study-wide points: Certain sequence variants were highly shared and formed a cluster, and this cluster was likely a sequencing artifact. Relative to the roughly 700-donor mean, N-insertions were reportedly fewer in an Asian-associated ancestry cluster in a later analysis. TCR beta sequences reportedly predicted most subjects' HLA-A and HLA-B alleles accurately.

This sequence originates from a woman aged 18-29 years in good health and CMV-seronegative. The chain employs TRBV20-1 and TRBJ1-1, with 9 bases fitting TRBD1. Material for sequencing was PBMCs. The CDR3 sequence is CSAGQGSEAFF. In DNA, the CDR3 is TGCAGTGCCGGACAGGGGTCTGAAGCTTTCTTT.